A single sample gave rise to the 26 T cell receptor beta chains below, sequenced in a study of naive and memory T cell subsets. The beta constant-region primer was an equimolar mix of two oligonucleotides covering TRBC1 and TRBC2. TCRdb used MiXCR to reprocess the UMI-ligation and nested PCR reads, holding one entry per CDR3 protein. The sample shows about 21,000 distinct CDR3 sequences, approximately 9.9% of them seen only once. The sequenced sample was central memory CD8+ T cells from blood. The receptors stem from a human donor in good health.

In this sample, this clonotype turned up a few times. J is TRBJ2-7 and V is TRBV28; D possibly corresponds to TRBD1 (6 bases). V lost 2 bases and J lost 4, with 9 bases in between. The CDR3 is 13 residues long. From germline, CDR1 is MDHEN and CDR2 SYDVKM. The CDR3 loop is CASSLGGLYEQYF. The CDR3 region has the DNA TGTGCCAGCAGTTTAGGGGGCCTTTACGAGCAGTACTTC.

This clonotype has just a few counts. The rearrangement joins TRBV6-2 or TRBV6-3 to TRBJ2-1, with 10 positions matching TRBD2. The CDR3 length is 14 residues. Germline V gene lookup returns CDR1 MNHEY and CDR2 SVGEGT. The ends lost 7 bases at V and 6 bases at J; junction bases unmatched: 6. The CDR3 reads CASTEREGGNEQFF. DNA for the CDR3: TGTGCCAGCACTGAGCGGGAGGGGGGCAATGAGCAGTTCTTC.

The chain is built from TRBV4-1 and TRBJ1-1; D may be TRBD1 (5 bases). CDR3 size: 15 residues. Trimming cost V 1 base and J 4 bases, with 13 bases left between them. CDR1 and CDR2 from the germline V gene are MGHRA and YSYEKL. The CDR3 coding sequence is TGCGCCAGCAGCCAAGGGGTAGGGGATCGCACTGAAGCTTTCTTT. Protein sequence: CASSQGVGDRTEAFF.

This clonotype has a count of ten or more. This chain joins TRBV5-1 and TRBJ2-1, with 7 bases identical to TRBD1. Germline lookup yields CDR1 SGHRS and CDR2 YFSETQ. The CDR3 runs to 13 residues. J lost 8 bases, V lost 3 bases, and 5 bases had no gene match. CDR3 amino acids: CASSSTGYHEQFF. The DNA of the CDR3 is TGCGCCAGCAGCTCGACAGGGTACCATGAGCAGTTCTTC.

This clonotype has a handful of counts. Germline is not matched at one junction end, which may reflect a read error. V usage is TRBV2 and J usage is TRBJ1-5; D is perhaps TRBD1 (5 bases). The CDR3 spans 15 residues. Germline assignment: CDR1 SNHLY and CDR2 FYNNEI. The chain's CDR3 is CASRDGAGGNQPQHF. The CDR3 nucleotides read TGTGCCAGCCGTGACGGGGCGGGGGGCAATCAGCCCCAGCATTTT.

This clonotype was seen only a few times. This rearrangement joins TRBV27 to TRBJ2-2; no clear D. This CDR3 is 12 amino acids long. Germline V lookup: CDR1 MNHEY, CDR2 SMNVEV (reference sequence). V shed 4 bases and J shed 2 bases, with 2 bases lying between them. CDR3 residues: CASSSNTGELFF. The CDR3 DNA follows: TGTGCCAGCAGTTCTAACACCGGGGAGCTGTTTTTT.

At least ten counts were recorded for this clonotype. The chain joins TRBV12-3 or TRBV12-4 to TRBJ2-3, with 9 bases matching TRBD2. V trimming: 6 bases; J trimming: 0 bases; junction bases outside the gene matches: 4. The CDR3 has 15 amino acids. The CDR3 protein is CASSSTSGSTDTQYF. CDR3 coding DNA: TGTGCCAGCAGCTCAACTAGCGGGAGCACAGATACGCAGTATTTT.

This clonotype was counted a few times. The rearrangement links TRBV2 to TRBJ1-3; 8 positions agree with TRBD1. Germline CDR1 is SNHLY and CDR2 is FYNNEI. V shed 3 bases, J shed 0 bases, and the junction held 7 bases outside the gene matches. The CDR3 loop spans 17 amino acids. CDR3 sequence (DNA): TGTGCCAGCAGTGACGAGACAGGGGTCTCCTCTGGAAACACCATATATTTT. Protein product: CASSDETGVSSGNTIYF.

This clonotype showed up many times. The chain links TRBV12-3 or TRBV12-4 to TRBJ2-2; 7 bases fit TRBD2. The V segment lost 8 bases and the J segment 9 bases; nucleotides outside the gene matches: 12. CDR3 length: 14 amino acids. The CDR3 protein is CASGRLAGARELFF. DNA of the CDR3: TGTGCCAGCGGAAGACTAGCCGGGGCCCGGGAGCTGTTTTTT.

This clonotype has a count of ten or more. The chain has TRBV9 and TRBJ1-2; weak D call: TRBD1 (6 bases). Per germline, CDR1 SGDLS and CDR2 YYNGEE. The CDR3 runs 16 residues. V lost 0 bases and J lost 1, with 13 bases in between. In DNA, the CDR3 is TGTGCCAGCAGCGTAGCTAAGGGACATATTAACTATGGCTACACCTTC. This translates into CASSVAKGHINYGYTF.

This clonotype was recorded many times. The J gene is TRBJ2-3, the V gene TRBV27, with 13 nucleotides matching TRBD2. CDR3 length: 17 residues. Germline loops: CDR1 MNHEY, CDR2 SMNVEV (reference sequence). The V gene end was trimmed by 6 bases and the J gene end by 3 bases; junction bases not matched to a gene: 9. CDR3 protein: CASRSGLAGTSTDTQYF. The CDR3 DNA is TGTGCCAGCAGGTCGGGACTAGCGGGGACTAGTACAGATACGCAGTATTTT.

The table lists this clonotype with a few counts. V and J are TRBV20-1 and TRBJ2-7; perhaps TRBD2 as D (6 bases). This CDR3 has 14 amino acids. Trimming stripped 2 bases from V and 3 bases from J, with 14 bases between. Germline V gives CDR1 DFQATT, CDR2 SNEGSKA (reference sequence). CDR3 loop: CSARPLGLGYEQYF. Written as DNA, the CDR3 is TGCAGTGCTAGACCCTTGGGACTGGGCTACGAGCAGTACTTC.

The genes are TRBV2 and TRBJ2-1; 12 bases map to TRBD2. Trimming at V came to 2 bases and at J to 5 bases, leaving 7 bases not matched to a gene. The CDR3 is made up of 17 amino acids. Germline CDR1 reads SNHLY; CDR2 reads FYNNEI. CDR3 region: CASSELRLAGAHNEQFF. CDR3 DNA: TGTGCCAGCAGTGAATTGAGACTAGCGGGAGCCCACAATGAGCAGTTCTTC.

V usage is TRBV6-1 and J usage is TRBJ2-1; 7 nucleotides align to TRBD2. Germline V gives CDR1 MNHNS, CDR2 SASEGT. J gave up 8 bases and V 2 bases, and 9 bases lay outside the gene matches. This CDR3 region has 15 residues. CDR3 in amino acids: CASSELAGDVDEQFF. DNA of the CDR3: TGTGCCAGCAGTGAACTGGCGGGAGATGTCGATGAGCAGTTCTTC.

The chain links TRBV5-1 to TRBJ2-7, with unresolved D. Trimming took off 4 bases at V and 2 bases at J, with 19 bases between the two ends. The CDR3 length is 16 residues. Germline-derived CDR1 and CDR2 are SGHRS and YFSETQ. CDR3 residues: CASSTGSGRSTYEQYF. CDR3 in DNA: TGCGCCAGCAGCACCGGGTCCGGCAGGTCTACCTACGAGCAGTACTTC.

The sample holds a few counts of this clonotype. This rearrangement joins TRBV19 to TRBJ2-1, with 13 nucleotides matching TRBD2. The germline V gene has CDR1 LNHDA and CDR2 SQIVND (reference sequence). The CDR3 runs to 17 residues. Trimming removed 6 bases from V and 4 bases from J; junction bases left unmatched: 9. The CDR3 sequence is CASSSSWGLAGYNEQFF. CDR3 DNA: TGTGCCAGTAGCTCCTCCTGGGGACTAGCGGGGTACAATGAGCAGTTCTTC.

The chain has TRBV4-1 and TRBJ2-4, with D tentatively TRBD2 (5 bases). V shed 0 bases and J shed 8 bases, with 14 bases lying between them. Germline CDR1 is MGHRA and CDR2 is YSYEKL. The CDR3 has 15 amino acids. The CDR3 reads CASSQDARGKDIQYF. CDR3 nucleotide sequence: TGCGCCAGCAGCCAAGATGCTCGGGGAAAGGACATTCAGTACTTC.

J is TRBJ2-5 and V is TRBV12-3 or TRBV12-4, with 15 positions matching TRBD2. V lost 4 bases to trimming and J lost 5 bases; unmatched junction nucleotides: 11. The CDR3 is 18 residues long. The DNA of the CDR3 is TGTGCCAGCAGTTCCCCCTGGACTAGCGGGAGGGCCGGGGAGACCCAGTACTTC. Translated, it gives CASSSPWTSGRAGETQYF.

This clonotype was seen ten or more times. This rearrangement joins TRBV2 to TRBJ1-5; D uncertain. Germline V gene sequence: CDR1 SNHLY, CDR2 FYNNEI. Between the trimmed V and J ends, which lost 5 bases and 6 bases, there was a span of 14 bases. The CDR3 contains 14 residues. CDR3 loop: CASSTVYSAQPQHF. CDR3 coding DNA: TGTGCCAGCAGTACCGTCTACAGCGCTCAGCCCCAGCATTTT.

The sample holds a few counts of this clonotype. The rearrangement links TRBV5-6 to TRBJ2-1, with D uncertain. V was trimmed by 0 bases and J by 11 bases, leaving 6 bases between them. Germline lookup yields CDR1 SGHDT and CDR2 YYEEEE. CDR3 size: 11 residues. The CDR3 nucleotides read TGTGCCAGCAGCTTGGGGCTAAAGCAGTTCTTC. This translates into CASSLGLKQFF.

This clonotype has a count of ten or more. The genes are TRBV28 and TRBJ1-2; maybe TRBD1 (6 bases). Germline V gene lookup returns CDR1 MDHEN and CDR2 SYDVKM. The CDR3 totals 13 residues. V shed 4 bases and J shed 4 bases, with 10 bases lying between them. The CDR3 loop is CASSWGQTYGYTF. The CDR3 DNA is TGTGCCAGCAGTTGGGGACAAACCTATGGCTACACCTTC.

This clonotype has more than one count but fewer than ten. In DNA, the CDR3 is TGTGCCAGCAGTTCCCGGACAGAATATTTGCAGCCCCAGCATTTT. Its protein product is CASSSRTEYLQPQHF. This chain connects TRBV12-3 or TRBV12-4 to TRBJ1-5, with D possibly TRBD1 on 6 matching bases. V lost 4 bases and J 7 bases, leaving 17 bases between the germline ends. There are 15 residues in the CDR3.

This clonotype was seen ten or more times. The chain has TRBV29-1 and TRBJ2-6; the match to TRBD2 covers 13 bases. After removal of 7 bases from V and 1 base from J, the junction contained 7 bases not matched to a gene. This CDR3 contains 17 residues. CDR1 SQVTM and CDR2 ANQGSEA come from the germline V gene. The CDR3 loop reads CSARTSGSKSGANVLTF. The DNA for the CDR3 is TGCAGCGCCCGGACTAGCGGGAGTAAATCTGGGGCCAACGTCCTGACTTTC. Looking up the rest from reference TRBV29-1 and TRBJ2-6 gives the full variable domain: SAVISQKPSRDICQRGTSLTIQCQVDSQVTMMFWYRQQPGQSLTLIATANQGSEATYESGFVIDKFPISRPNLTFSTLTVSNMSPEDSSIYLCSARTSGSKSGANVLTFGAGSRLTVL.

This clonotype was detected many times. The V gene is TRBV30, the J gene TRBJ1-1; 7 bases line up with TRBD1. The CDR3 has 14 residues. Germline V gene lookup returns CDR1 GTSNPN and CDR2 SVGIG (reference sequence). The trim removed 2 bases at V and 4 bases at J, leaving 7 bases unmatched. The DNA for the CDR3 is TGTGCCTGGAGTCTGGAGGGGGCGAGCACTGAAGCTTTCTTT. Protein sequence: CAWSLEGASTEAFF.

This clonotype appeared a few times. The V gene is TRBV12-3 or TRBV12-4, the J gene TRBJ2-5, with 14 bases identical to TRBD2. Trimming at V came to 5 bases and at J to 5 bases, leaving 7 bases not matched to a gene. The length of the CDR3 is 16 residues. CDR3 in amino acids: CASSAGTSGSFETQYF. CDR3 DNA: TGTGCCAGCAGTGCAGGGACTAGCGGGAGCTTCGAGACCCAGTACTTC.

This clonotype was seen many times. V usage is TRBV29-1 and J usage is TRBJ1-2; D remains unclear. Germline V gene data show CDR1 as SQVTM and CDR2 as ANQGSEA. Between the trimmed V and J ends, which lost 2 bases and 3 bases, there was a span of 7 bases. The CDR3 totals 12 residues. CDR3 protein: CSVESLDYGYTF. CDR3 coding DNA: TGCAGCGTTGAATCGCTAGACTATGGCTACACCTTC. The full variable domain, rest sourced from reference TRBV29-1 and TRBJ1-2, is SAVISQKPSRDICQRGTSLTIQCQVDSQVTMMFWYRQQPGQSLTLIATANQGSEATYESGFVIDKFPISRPNLTFSTLTVSNMSPEDSSIYLCSVESLDYGYTFGSGTRLTVV.